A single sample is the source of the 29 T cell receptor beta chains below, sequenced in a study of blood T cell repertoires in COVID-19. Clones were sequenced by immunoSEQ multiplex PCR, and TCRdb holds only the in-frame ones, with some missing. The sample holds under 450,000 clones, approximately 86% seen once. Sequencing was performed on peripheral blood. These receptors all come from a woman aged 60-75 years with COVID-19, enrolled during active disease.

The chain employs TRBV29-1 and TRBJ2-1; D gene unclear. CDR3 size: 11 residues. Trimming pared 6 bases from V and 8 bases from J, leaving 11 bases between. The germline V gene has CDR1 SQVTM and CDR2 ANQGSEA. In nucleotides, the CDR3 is TGCAGCGTCAATGATCAGGATGAGCAGTTCTTC. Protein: CSVNDQDEQFF.

The CDR3 loop reads CASSLGVAPGTEAFF. The CDR3 nucleotides read TGTGCCAGCAGCTTAGGTGTGGCCCCGGGCACTGAAGCTTTCTTT. J is TRBJ1-1 and V is TRBV7-9; no definite D call. Trimming stripped 1 base from V and 4 bases from J, with 13 bases between. CDR3 size: 15 residues. From germline, CDR1 is SEHNR and CDR2 FQNEAQ (reference sequence).

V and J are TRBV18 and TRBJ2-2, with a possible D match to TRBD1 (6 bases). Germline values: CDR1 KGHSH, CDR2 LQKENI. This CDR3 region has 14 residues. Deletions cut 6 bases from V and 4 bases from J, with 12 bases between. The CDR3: CASSLNRATGELFF. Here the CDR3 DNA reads TGTGCCAGCTCCCTAAACAGGGCCACCGGGGAGCTGTTTTTT.

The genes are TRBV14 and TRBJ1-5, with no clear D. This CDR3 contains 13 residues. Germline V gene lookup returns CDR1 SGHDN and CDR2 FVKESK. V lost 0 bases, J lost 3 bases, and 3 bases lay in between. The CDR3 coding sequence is TGTGCCAGCAGCCAAGATCTCAATCAGCCCCAGCATTTT. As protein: CASSQDLNQPQHF.

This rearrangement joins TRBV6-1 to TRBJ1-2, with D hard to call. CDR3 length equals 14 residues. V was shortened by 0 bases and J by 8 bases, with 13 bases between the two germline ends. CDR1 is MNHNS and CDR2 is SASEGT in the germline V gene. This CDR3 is CASSEAPRPRGYTF. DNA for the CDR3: TGTGCCAGCAGTGAAGCCCCGCGGCCAAGGGGCTACACCTTC.

The CDR3 reads CSARRTDEQYF. DNA for the CDR3: TGCAGTGCTAGACGGACAGACGAGCAGTACTTC. The chain combines TRBV20-1 with TRBJ2-7; D possibly corresponds to TRBD1 (6 bases). This CDR3 spans 11 amino acids. Trimming pared 2 bases from V and 5 bases from J, leaving 7 bases between. Germline V gives CDR1 DFQATT, CDR2 SNEGSKA (reference sequence).

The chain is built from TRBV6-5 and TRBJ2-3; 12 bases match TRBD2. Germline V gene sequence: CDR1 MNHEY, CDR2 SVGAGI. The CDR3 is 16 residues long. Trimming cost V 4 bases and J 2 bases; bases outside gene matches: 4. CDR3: CASSSRLAGDTDTQYF. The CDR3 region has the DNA TGTGCCAGCAGTTCTCGACTAGCGGGGGACACAGATACGCAGTATTTT.

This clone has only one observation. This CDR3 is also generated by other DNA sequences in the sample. CDR3 protein: CASSPPLAGAQETQYF. DNA for the CDR3: TGTGCCAGCAGTCCCCCCCTAGCGGGGGCCCAAGAGACCCAGTACTTC. The rearrangement uses TRBV6-2 or TRBV6-3 and TRBJ2-5; the match to TRBD2 covers 10 bases. Germline CDR1 and CDR2: MNHEY and SVGEGT. Losses at the gene ends were 5 bases for V and 1 base for J; bases not matched to a gene: 7. This CDR3 comprises 16 residues.

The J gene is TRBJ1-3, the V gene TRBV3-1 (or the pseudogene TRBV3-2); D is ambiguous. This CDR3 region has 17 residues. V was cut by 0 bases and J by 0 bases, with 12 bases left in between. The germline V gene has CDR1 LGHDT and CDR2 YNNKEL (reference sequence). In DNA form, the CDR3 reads TGTGCCAGCAGCCAAGAATTCGCGGGAATCTCTGGAAACACCATATATTTT. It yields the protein CASSQEFAGISGNTIYF.

This chain's CDR3 is CASSQDFPYTEAFF. CDR3 bases: TGTGCCAGCAGCCAAGATTTTCCTTACACTGAAGCTTTCTTT. This rearrangement joins TRBV14 to TRBJ1-1; unclear D gene. The CDR3 totals 14 residues. The germline CDR1 and CDR2 sequences are SGHDN and FVKESK. Trimming cost V 0 bases and J 3 bases, with 8 bases left between them. The whole variable domain, filled in from reference TRBV14 and TRBJ1-1, reads EAGVTQFPSHSVIEKGQTVTLRCDPISGHDNLYWYRRVMGKEIKFLLHFVKESKQDESGMPNNRFLAERTGGTYSTLKVQPAELEDSGVYFCASSQDFPYTEAFFGQGTRLTVV.

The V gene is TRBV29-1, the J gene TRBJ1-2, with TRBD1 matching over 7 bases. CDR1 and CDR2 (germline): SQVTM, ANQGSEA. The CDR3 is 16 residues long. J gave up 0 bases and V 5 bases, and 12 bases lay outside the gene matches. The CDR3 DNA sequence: TGCAGCGTTATGGGACAGCCTACTACTCCTAACTATGGCTACACCTTC. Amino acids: CSVMGQPTTPNYGYTF.

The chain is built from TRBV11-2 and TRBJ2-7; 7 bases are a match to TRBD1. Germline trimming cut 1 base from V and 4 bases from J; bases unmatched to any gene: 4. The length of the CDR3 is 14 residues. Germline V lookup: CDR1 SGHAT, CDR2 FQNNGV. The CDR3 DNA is TGTGCCAGCAGCTTAGGAGGGGGCGGGTACGAGCAGTACTTC. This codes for CASSLGGGGYEQYF. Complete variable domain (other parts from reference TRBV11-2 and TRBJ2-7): EAGVAQSPRYKIIEKRQSVAFWCNPISGHATLYWYQQILGQGPKLLIQFQNNGVVDDSQLPKDRFSAERLKGVDSTLKIQPAKLEDSAVYLCASSLGGGGYEQYFGPGTRLTVT.

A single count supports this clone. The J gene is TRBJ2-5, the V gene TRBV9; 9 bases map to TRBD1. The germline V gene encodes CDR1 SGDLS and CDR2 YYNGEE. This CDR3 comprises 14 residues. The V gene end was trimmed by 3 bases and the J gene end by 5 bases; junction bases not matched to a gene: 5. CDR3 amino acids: CASSAGQGKETQYF. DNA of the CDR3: TGTGCCAGCAGCGCTGGACAGGGGAAGGAGACCCAGTACTTC.

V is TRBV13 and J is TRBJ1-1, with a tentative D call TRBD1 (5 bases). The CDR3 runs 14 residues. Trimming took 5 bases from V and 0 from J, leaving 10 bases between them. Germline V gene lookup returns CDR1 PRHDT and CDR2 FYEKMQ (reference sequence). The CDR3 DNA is TGTGCCAGCAGCCTCGGACATTTGAACACTGAAGCTTTCTTT. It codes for CASSLGHLNTEAFF.

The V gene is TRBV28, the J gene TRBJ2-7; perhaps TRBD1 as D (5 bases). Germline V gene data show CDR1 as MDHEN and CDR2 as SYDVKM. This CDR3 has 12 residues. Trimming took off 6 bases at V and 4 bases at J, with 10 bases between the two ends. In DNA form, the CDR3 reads TGTGCCAGCAGGTCACAGGAGTACGAGCAGTACTTC. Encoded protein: CASRSQEYEQYF.

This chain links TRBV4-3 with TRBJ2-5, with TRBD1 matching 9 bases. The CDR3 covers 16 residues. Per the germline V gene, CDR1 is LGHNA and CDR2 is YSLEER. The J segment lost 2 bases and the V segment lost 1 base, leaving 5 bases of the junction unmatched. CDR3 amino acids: CASSQVGGTGQETQYF. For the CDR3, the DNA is TGCGCCAGCAGCCAAGTAGGAGGGACAGGGCAAGAGACCCAGTACTTC.

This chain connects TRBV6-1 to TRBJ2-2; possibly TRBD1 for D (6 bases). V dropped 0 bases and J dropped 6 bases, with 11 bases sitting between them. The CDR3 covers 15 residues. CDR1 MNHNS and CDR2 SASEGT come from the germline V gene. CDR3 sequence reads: CASSEARAGAGELFF. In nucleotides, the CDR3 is TGTGCCAGCAGTGAAGCGCGGGCAGGGGCCGGGGAGCTGTTTTTT.

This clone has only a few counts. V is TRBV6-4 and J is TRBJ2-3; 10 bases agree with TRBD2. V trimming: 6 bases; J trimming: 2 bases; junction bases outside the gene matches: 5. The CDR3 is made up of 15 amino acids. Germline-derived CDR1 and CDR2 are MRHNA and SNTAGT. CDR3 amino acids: CASRRTSGSTDTQYF. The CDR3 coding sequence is TGTGCCAGCAGGAGGACTAGCGGATCCACAGATACGCAGTATTTT.

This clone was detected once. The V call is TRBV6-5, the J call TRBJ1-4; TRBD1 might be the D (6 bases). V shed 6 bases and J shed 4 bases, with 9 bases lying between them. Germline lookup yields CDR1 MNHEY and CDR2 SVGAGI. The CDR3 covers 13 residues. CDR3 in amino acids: CASRDRSNEKLFF. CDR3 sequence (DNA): TGTGCCAGCAGGGACAGAAGTAATGAAAAACTGTTTTTT.

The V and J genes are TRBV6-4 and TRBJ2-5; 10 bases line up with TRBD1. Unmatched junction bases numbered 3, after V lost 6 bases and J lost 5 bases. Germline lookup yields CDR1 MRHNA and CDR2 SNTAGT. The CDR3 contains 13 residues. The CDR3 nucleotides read TGTGCCAGCAGCCGGGACAGGGGTGAGACCCAGTACTTC. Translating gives CASSRDRGETQYF.

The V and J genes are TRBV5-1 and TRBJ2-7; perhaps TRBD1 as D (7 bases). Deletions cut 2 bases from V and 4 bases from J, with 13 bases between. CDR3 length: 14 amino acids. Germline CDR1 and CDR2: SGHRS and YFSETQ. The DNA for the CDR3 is TGCGCCAGCAGCTTCCAGGGGGGTGCTTACGAGCAGTACTTC. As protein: CASSFQGGAYEQYF.

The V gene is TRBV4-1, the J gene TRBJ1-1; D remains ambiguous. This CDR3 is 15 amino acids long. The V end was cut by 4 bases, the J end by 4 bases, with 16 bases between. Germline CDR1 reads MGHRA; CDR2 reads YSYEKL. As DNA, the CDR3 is TGCGCCAGCAGCCCACCTATGTCGGGAGGCACTGAAGCTTTCTTT. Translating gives CASSPPMSGGTEAFF.

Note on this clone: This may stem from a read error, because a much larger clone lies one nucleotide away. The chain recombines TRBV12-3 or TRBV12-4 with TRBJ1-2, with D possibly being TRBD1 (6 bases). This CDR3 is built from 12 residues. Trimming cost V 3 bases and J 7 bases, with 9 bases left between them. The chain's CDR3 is CASSFSRGGYTF. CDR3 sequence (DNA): TGTGCCAGCAGTTTTAGCAGGGGTGGCTACACCTTC.

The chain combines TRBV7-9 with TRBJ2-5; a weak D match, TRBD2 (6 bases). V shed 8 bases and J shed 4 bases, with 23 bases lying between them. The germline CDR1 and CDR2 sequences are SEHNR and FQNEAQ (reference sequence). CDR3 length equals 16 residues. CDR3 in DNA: TGTGCCAGCCCGGACGGGGGTCCGAGAGGTATAGAGACCCAGTACTTC. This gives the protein CASPDGGPRGIETQYF.

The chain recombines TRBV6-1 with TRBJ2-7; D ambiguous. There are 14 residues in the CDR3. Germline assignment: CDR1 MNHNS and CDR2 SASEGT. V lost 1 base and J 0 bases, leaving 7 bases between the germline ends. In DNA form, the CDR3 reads TGTGCCAGCAGTGAAGTATACAGCTCCTACGAGCAGTACTTC. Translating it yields CASSEVYSSYEQYF.

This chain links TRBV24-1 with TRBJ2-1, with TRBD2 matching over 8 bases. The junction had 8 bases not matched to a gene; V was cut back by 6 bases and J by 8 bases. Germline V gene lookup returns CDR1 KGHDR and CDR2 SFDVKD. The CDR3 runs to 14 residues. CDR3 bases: TGTGCCACCAGTAACGGCGGGGGGCCGGATGAGCAGTTCTTC. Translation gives CATSNGGGPDEQFF.

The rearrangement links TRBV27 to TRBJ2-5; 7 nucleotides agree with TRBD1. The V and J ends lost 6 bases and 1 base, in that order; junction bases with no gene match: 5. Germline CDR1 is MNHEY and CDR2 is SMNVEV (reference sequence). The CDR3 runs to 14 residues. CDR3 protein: CASRGQYPQETQYF. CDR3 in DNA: TGTGCCAGCAGGGGACAGTACCCCCAAGAGACCCAGTACTTC.

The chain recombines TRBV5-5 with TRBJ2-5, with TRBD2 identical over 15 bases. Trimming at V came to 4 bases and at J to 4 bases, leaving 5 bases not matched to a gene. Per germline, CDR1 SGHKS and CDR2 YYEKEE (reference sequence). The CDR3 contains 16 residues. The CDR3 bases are TGTGCCAGCAGCCTAGGGACTAGCGGGGGGCCAGAGACCCAGTACTTC. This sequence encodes CASSLGTSGGPETQYF.

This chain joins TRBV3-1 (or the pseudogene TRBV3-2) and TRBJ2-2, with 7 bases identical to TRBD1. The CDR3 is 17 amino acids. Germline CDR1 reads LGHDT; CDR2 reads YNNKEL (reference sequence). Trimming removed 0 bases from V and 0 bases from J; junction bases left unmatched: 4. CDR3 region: CASSQDLGGANTGELFF. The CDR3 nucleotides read TGTGCCAGCAGCCAAGATCTAGGGGGCGCGAACACCGGGGAGCTGTTTTTT.